This T cell receptor beta chain emerged from a study of high-grade serous ovarian cancer treatment subgroups. Study conclusions and caveats: Same-patient tumor repertoires overlapped at about 0.1 to 0.79; different patients barely overlapped.

In its sample, this clone was seen a few times. Its specificity is unknown. The CDR3 loop spans 16 amino acids. The V gene lost 5 bases and the J gene lost 5 bases, with 21 bases spanning the gap. CDR1 is LNHDA and CDR2 is SQIVND in the germline V gene (reference sequence). Tumor samples were obtained before definitive surgery or chemotherapy. TCRdb's table, derived via immunoSEQ multiplex PCR, lists solely in-frame clones and lacks some. The sample contains 5,500 to 6,500 clones, 79% of which appear only once. The chain employs TRBV19 and TRBJ1-1, with unresolved D. This TCR was recovered from a human donor with high-grade serous ovarian cancer. The sequenced sample consisted of tumor tissue. The DNA of the CDR3 is TGTGCCAGTAGTTGGGGATGGTCAGAGGTAGGGACTGAAGCTTTCTTT. As protein: CASSWGWSEVGTEAFF.